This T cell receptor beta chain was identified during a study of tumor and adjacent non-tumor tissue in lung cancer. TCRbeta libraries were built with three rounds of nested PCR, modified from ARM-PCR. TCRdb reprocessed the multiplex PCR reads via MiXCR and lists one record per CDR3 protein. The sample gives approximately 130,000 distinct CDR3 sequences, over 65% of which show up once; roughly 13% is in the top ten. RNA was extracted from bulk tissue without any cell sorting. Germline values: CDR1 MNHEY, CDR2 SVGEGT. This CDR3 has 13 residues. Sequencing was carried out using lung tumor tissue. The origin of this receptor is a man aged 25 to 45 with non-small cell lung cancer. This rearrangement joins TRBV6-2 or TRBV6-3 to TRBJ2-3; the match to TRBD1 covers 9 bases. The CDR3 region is CAVRDRATDTQYF. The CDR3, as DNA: TGTGCGGTGCGGGACAGGGCCACTGATACGCAGTATTTT.